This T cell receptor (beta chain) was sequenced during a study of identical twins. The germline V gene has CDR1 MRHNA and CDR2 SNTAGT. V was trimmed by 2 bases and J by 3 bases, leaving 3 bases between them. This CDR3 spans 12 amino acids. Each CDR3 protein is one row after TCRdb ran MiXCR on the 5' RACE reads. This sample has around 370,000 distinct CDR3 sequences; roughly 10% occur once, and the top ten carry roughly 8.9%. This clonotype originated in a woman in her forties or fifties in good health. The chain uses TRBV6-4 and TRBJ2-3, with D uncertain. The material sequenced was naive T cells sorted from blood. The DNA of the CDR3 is TGTGCCAGCAGTGACCTAACAGATACGCAGTATTTT. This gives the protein CASSDLTDTQYF.